This T cell receptor beta chain was obtained from a study of blood T cell repertoires in COVID-19. Study summary: The United States, Italy and Spain provided the acute and convalescent COVID-19 samples.

Profiled with immunoSEQ multiplex PCR; TCRdb holds only in-frame clones, not every one. The table lists just over 250,000 clones, under 90% of them singletons. The germline V gene encodes CDR1 SEHNR and CDR2 FQNEAQ (reference sequence). The CDR3 contains 14 residues. V trimming: 5 bases; J trimming: 6 bases; junction bases outside the gene matches: 7. The material sequenced was PBMCs or T cells enriched from blood (not recorded which). V and J are TRBV7-9 and TRBJ1-5, with 7 bases lining up with TRBD1. The source is a man aged 25-45 years with acute COVID-19. The CDR3 region is CASSRDRVGQPQHF. The CDR3 nucleotides read TGTGCCAGCAGCCGCGACAGGGTAGGTCAGCCCCAGCATTTT.